This T cell receptor beta chain was captured in a study of T cells and Merkel cell carcinoma outcomes. General study findings and limits: In Merkel cell carcinoma, repertoire and T-cell density reportedly predicted outcomes.

Germline V lookup: CDR1 LNHDA, CDR2 SQIVND (reference sequence). This CDR3 contains 11 residues. V lost 4 bases and J 9 bases, leaving 7 bases between the germline ends. Turning to this clone: The antigen remains unidentified.

Repertoires were generated with immunoSEQ multiplex PCR, while TCRdb's copy carries only in-frame clones and drops some. Here the sample spans thousands of clones, roughly 80% being singletons. Material: tumor tissue from Merkel cell carcinoma. The genes are TRBV19 and TRBJ2-1, with D uncertain. This receptor was identified in a human donor with Merkel cell carcinoma. In DNA, the CDR3 is TGTGCCAGTAGTACCTTTCTTGAGCAGTTCTTC. This sequence encodes CASSTFLEQFF.